These 22 T cell receptor beta chains were sequenced from one sample in a study of T cell responses to AZD1222 COVID-19 vaccine. The assay was immunoSEQ multiplex PCR, and TCRdb's table has in-frame clones only and misses some. The sample contains around 140,000 clones, about 88% of which appear only once. Sequenced material: peripheral blood, taken on day 0 of AZD1222 vaccination. The origin of the receptors is an adult in good health.

The gene calls are TRBV19 and TRBJ2-3; a possible D gene is TRBD2 (5 bases). Germline V lookup: CDR1 LNHDA, CDR2 SQIVND (reference sequence). The V gene lost 3 bases and the J gene lost 2 bases, with 15 bases spanning the gap. This CDR3 contains 16 residues. CDR3 sequence (DNA): TGTGCCAGTAGTATGGCGGGCCCAGCTACCACAGATACGCAGTATTTT. Protein: CASSMAGPATTDTQYF.

The chain employs TRBV12-3 or TRBV12-4 and TRBJ2-4; 8 bases are a match to TRBD1. The V gene end was trimmed by 7 bases and the J gene end by 7 bases; junction bases not matched to a gene: 6. This CDR3 contains 13 residues. The CDR3 protein is CASILTGENIQYF. Written as DNA, the CDR3 is TGTGCCAGCATCCTGACAGGGGAGAACATTCAGTACTTC.

This chain connects TRBV6-5 to TRBJ2-1; D is uncertain. This CDR3 is 15 amino acids long. Germline CDR1 MNHEY, CDR2 SVGAGI. The V end was cut by 2 bases, the J end by 4 bases, with 12 bases between. The CDR3 coding sequence is TGTGCCAGCAGTTACGGGCCGGTTAGTTACAATGAGCAGTTCTTC. It yields the protein CASSYGPVSYNEQFF.

The chain is built from TRBV5-4 and TRBJ2-5; 11 nucleotides agree with TRBD2. The junction had 6 bases not matched to a gene; V was cut back by 4 bases and J by 4 bases. The CDR3 extends over 15 amino acids. Looked up from germline, CDR1 is SGHNT and CDR2 is YYREEE (reference sequence). Here the CDR3 DNA reads TGTGCCAGCAGCCTTGGTGGGACTAGCGGAGAGACCCAGTACTTC. Translated, it gives CASSLGGTSGETQYF.

V gene TRBV6-2 or TRBV6-3 combines with J gene TRBJ2-5; D remains ambiguous. The germline V and J ends were trimmed by 6 bases and 5 bases, with 10 bases remaining between them. CDR3 length: 12 residues. CDR1 and CDR2 (germline): MNHEY, SVGEGT. The CDR3 coding sequence is TGTGCCAGCAGCTGGGTACAGGAGACCCAGTACTTC. It encodes CASSWVQETQYF.

The V call is TRBV3-1 (or the pseudogene TRBV3-2), the J call TRBJ2-7; D not resolved. This CDR3 region has 13 residues. The germline CDR1 and CDR2 sequences are LGHDT and YNNKEL (reference sequence). The V and J ends lost 2 bases and 3 bases respectively, with 8 bases between them. CDR3 DNA: TGTGCCAGCAGCCAATTCTCCCACTACGAGCAGTACTTC. Its translation is CASSQFSHYEQYF.

The chain is built from TRBV4-1 and TRBJ2-3; tentatively, D is TRBD2 (6 bases). V lost 0 bases, J lost 4 bases, and 17 bases lay in between. Germline CDR1 and CDR2: MGHRA and YSYEKL. There are 17 residues in the CDR3. CDR3 coding DNA: TGCGCCAGCAGCCAAGATCGGAGGGAGAACCCCCCAGATACGCAGTATTTT. Translating it yields CASSQDRRENPPDTQYF.

The V gene is TRBV28, the J gene TRBJ1-6; weak D call: TRBD1 (5 bases). Trimming left V 3 bases short and J 8 bases short, with 11 bases between. This CDR3 is built from 14 residues. Germline loops: CDR1 MDHEN, CDR2 SYDVKM. Written as DNA, the CDR3 is TGTGCCAGCAGTTTGACCCGACAGTATTCACCCCTCCACTTT. As protein: CASSLTRQYSPLHF.

As for this clone: The DNA is left out, because the CDR3 cannot be placed on it with certainty; the CDR3 is given as TCRdb lists it. V gene TRBV19 combines with J gene TRBJ1-4. The CDR3 is 15 residues long, counting both termini. Germline CDR1 reads LNHDA; CDR2 reads SQIVND (reference sequence). CDR3 residues: CASSSGPATNEKLFF.

The chain combines TRBV6-1 with TRBJ1-5; 10 bases map to TRBD1. J lost 9 bases, V lost 2 bases, and 13 bases had no gene match. The V gene's germline CDR1 is MNHNS and CDR2 SASEGT. The CDR3 has 17 residues. The CDR3 is CASSEHWDRGRISPQHF. The CDR3, as DNA: TGTGCCAGCAGTGAACATTGGGACAGGGGAAGGATATCGCCCCAGCATTTT.

This clone has a single count. CDR3 nucleotides: TGTGCCAGCAGTTTTAGGGCAGGGAGGACCTACGAGCAGTACTTC. Amino acids: CASSFRAGRTYEQYF. The chain has TRBV27 and TRBJ2-7; possible D gene TRBD2, 6 bases. Between the trimmed V and J ends, which lost 3 bases and 2 bases, there was a span of 14 bases. Germline V gene sequence: CDR1 MNHEY, CDR2 SMNVEV (reference sequence). The CDR3 totals 15 residues.

This clone was counted once. The genes are TRBV15 and TRBJ1-5; a possible D gene is TRBD1 (5 bases). Trimming pared 1 base from V and 4 bases from J, leaving 14 bases between. The germline V gene has CDR1 LNHNV and CDR2 YYDKDF (reference sequence). The CDR3 contains 16 residues. The CDR3 DNA is TGTGCCACCAGCAGAGTCCGCCAGGGAGGGAATCAGCCCCAGCATTTT. It specifies CATSRVRQGGNQPQHF.

The chain employs TRBV6-2 or TRBV6-3 and TRBJ2-6, with 7 bases fitting TRBD1. Germline V gives CDR1 MNHEY, CDR2 SVGEGT. CDR3 length: 21 residues. The V segment lost 2 bases and the J segment 1 base; nucleotides outside the gene matches: 17. The CDR3 DNA sequence: TGTGCCAGCAGTTACCCAGGGGGAAAGGGGGCCCTTTTTTCTGGGGCCAACGTCCTGACTTTC. Amino acid sequence: CASSYPGGKGALFSGANVLTF.

The rearrangement links TRBV6-5 to TRBJ2-7; D is possibly TRBD2 (6 bases). CDR3 length equals 15 residues. V was shortened by 8 bases and J by 1 base, with 18 bases between the two germline ends. The V gene's germline CDR1 is MNHEY and CDR2 SVGAGI. The CDR3 is CASGGRTAGSYEQYF. The CDR3 DNA is TGTGCCAGCGGGGGGAGGACCGCCGGGTCCTACGAGCAGTACTTC.

This clone was found once. This chain connects TRBV7-9 to TRBJ2-1, with D possibly being TRBD1 or TRBD2 (5 bases each). The germline V and J ends were trimmed by 1 base and 6 bases, with 7 bases remaining between them. There are 13 residues in the CDR3. Germline V gene data show CDR1 as SEHNR and CDR2 as FQNEAQ (reference sequence). The CDR3 loop reads CASSLVGTNEQFF. CDR3 nucleotide sequence: TGTGCCAGCAGCTTAGTAGGGACCAATGAGCAGTTCTTC.

This clone turned up a few times. The rearrangement links TRBV6-2 or TRBV6-3 to TRBJ2-7; TRBD2 matches 8 bases. The CDR3 covers 15 residues. Germline loops: CDR1 MNHEY, CDR2 SVGEGT. Unmatched junction bases numbered 6, after V lost 1 base and J lost 4 bases. The CDR3 here is CASSYWAGGGYEQYF. CDR3 nucleotide sequence: TGTGCCAGCAGTTACTGGGCGGGAGGCGGATACGAGCAGTACTTC.

This chain connects TRBV27 to TRBJ2-7; 10 bases line up with TRBD2. Germline CDR1 reads MNHEY; CDR2 reads SMNVEV (reference sequence). J gave up 4 bases and V 5 bases, and 5 bases lay outside the gene matches. The CDR3 is 14 residues long. The CDR3, as DNA: TGTGCCAGCAGTCGACTAGCGGGCCATTACGAGCAGTACTTC. Its translation: CASSRLAGHYEQYF.

The J gene is TRBJ2-6, the V gene TRBV7-9; D perhaps matches TRBD1 (5 bases). CDR3 length equals 17 residues. The V end was cut by 6 bases, the J end by 0 bases, with 15 bases between. In germline, CDR1 is SEHNR, CDR2 FQNEAQ (reference sequence). The CDR3 nucleotides are TGTGCCAGCAGGGAACAGGAGTCCCGCTCTGGGGCCAACGTCCTGACTTTC. Encoded protein: CASREQESRSGANVLTF.

The gene calls are TRBV3-1 (or the pseudogene TRBV3-2) and TRBJ1-1, with TRBD1 as a possible D gene (6 bases). Germline V gene sequence: CDR1 LGHDT, CDR2 YNNKEL (reference sequence). This CDR3 comprises 14 residues. V lost 5 bases and J lost 1, with 11 bases in between. The CDR3 sequence is CASSDDRRNTEAFF. The CDR3 DNA reads as TGTGCCAGCAGCGACGACAGGAGGAACACTGAAGCTTTCTTT.

The CDR3 DNA follows: TGTGCCAGTACCACAACGGGACAGGGTAACTTAGGCTACACCTTC. It yields the protein CASTTTGQGNLGYTF. The J gene is TRBJ1-2, the V gene TRBV19; 9 bases line up with TRBD1. This CDR3 has 15 amino acids. Germline V gene data show CDR1 as LNHDA and CDR2 as SQIVND (reference sequence). After removal of 7 bases from V and 8 bases from J, the junction contained 14 bases not matched to a gene.

This chain connects TRBV28 to TRBJ1-5, with D tentatively TRBD1 (5 bases). Germline V gene data show CDR1 as MDHEN and CDR2 as SYDVKM. With 5 bases removed from V and 7 bases from J, the gap between germline ends came to 12 bases. This CDR3 comprises 13 residues. CDR3 in amino acids: CASSTRGWQPQHF. The CDR3 bases are TGTGCCAGCAGTACAAGGGGCTGGCAGCCCCAGCATTTT. Full variable domain (outside the CDR3, taken from reference TRBV28 and TRBJ1-5): DVKVTQSSRYLVKRTGEKVFLECVQDMDHENMFWYRQDPGLGLRLIYFSYDVKMKEKGDIPEGYSVSREKKERFSLILESASTNQTSMYLCASSTRGWQPQHFGDGTRLSIL.

The chain employs TRBV9 and TRBJ2-7, with TRBD2 identical over 8 bases. V dropped 0 bases and J dropped 10; count of bases not matched to a gene: 9. This CDR3 has 14 amino acids. Germline-derived CDR1 and CDR2 are SGDLS and YYNGEE. For the CDR3, the DNA is TGTGCCAGCAGCGTAGAGGTTAGCGGGACGAACCAGTACTTC. Its protein is CASSVEVSGTNQYF.